The sample holds a few counts of the clone carrying this TCR beta chain. Its antigen is unidentified. The conserved closing phenylalanine or tryptophan is absent in this CDR3, likely reflecting a read error. Germline CDR1 is MNHEY and CDR2 is SVGEGT. V was clipped by 6 bases and J by 11 bases, with 22 bases between them. The CDR3 is 14 residues long. These data originate in a study of blood T cells in healthy people across ages. Study results and limitations: Per million T cells, TCR beta diversity dropped roughly linearly as age increased. Researchers said unsorted PBMCs prevented a conclusive naive versus antigen-experienced comparison. Donors of long life had a larger count of naive CD4+ cells and greater diversity than aged donors.

Using a J-beta primer mix together with a sample-barcoded 5' primer, a second PCR was run for roughly 7 to 12 cycles. TCRdb reanalysed the 5' RACE reads using MiXCR and keeps one entry per CDR3 protein. The table shows some 750,000 distinct CDR3 sequences, with roughly 20% occurring only once. Source material: blood. The J gene is TRBJ2-5, the V gene TRBV6-2 or TRBV6-3; D may be TRBD2 (6 bases). This TCR came from a man between 65 and 85 years old in good health. CDR3 sequence (DNA): TGTGCCAGCAGCCACGGGACCAAAATACGGGAGCAGTACGTC. This sequence encodes CASSHGTKIREQYV.